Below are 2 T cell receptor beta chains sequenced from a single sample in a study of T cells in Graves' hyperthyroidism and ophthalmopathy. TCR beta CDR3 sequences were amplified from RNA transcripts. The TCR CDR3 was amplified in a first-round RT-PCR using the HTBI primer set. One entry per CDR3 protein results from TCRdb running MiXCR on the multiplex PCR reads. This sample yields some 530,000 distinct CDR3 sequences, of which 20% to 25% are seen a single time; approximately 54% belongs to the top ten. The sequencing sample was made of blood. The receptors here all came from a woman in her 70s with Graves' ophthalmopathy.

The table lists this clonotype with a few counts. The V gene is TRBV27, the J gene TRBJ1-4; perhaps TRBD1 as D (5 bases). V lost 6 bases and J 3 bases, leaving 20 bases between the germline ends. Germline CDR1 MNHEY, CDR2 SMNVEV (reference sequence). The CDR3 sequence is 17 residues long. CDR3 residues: CASRRETRLGANEKLFF. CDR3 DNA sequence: TGTGCCAGCAGAAGAGAGACACGTCTGGGGGCTAATGAAAAACTGTTTTTT.

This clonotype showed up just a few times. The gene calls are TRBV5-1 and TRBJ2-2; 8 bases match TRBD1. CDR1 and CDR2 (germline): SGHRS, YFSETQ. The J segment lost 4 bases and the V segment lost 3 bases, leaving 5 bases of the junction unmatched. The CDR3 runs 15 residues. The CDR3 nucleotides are TGCGCCAGCAGCTCGACAGGGGTGAGCACCGGGGAGCTGTTTTTT. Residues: CASSSTGVSTGELFF.